One T cell receptor beta chain is described in this entry. Germline lookup yields CDR1 LNHDA and CDR2 SQIVND (reference sequence). V dropped 5 bases and J dropped 6 bases, with 14 bases sitting between them. This CDR3 is built from 13 residues. Sequencing was performed with immunoSEQ multiplex PCR; in TCRdb, only in-frame clones are kept and a portion is missing. The sample has some 59,000 clones; around 90% are singletons. The record originates from a study of OX40 agonist ivuxolimab in advanced cancers. The receptor was derived from an adult with an advanced solid tumor such as melanoma, head and neck, liver or kidney cancer. V gene TRBV19 combines with J gene TRBJ2-7; the D is unclear. The sample was CD4+ or CD8+ T cells sorted from blood, taken in a trial of the OX40 agonist ivuxolimab. In DNA, the CDR3 is TGTGCCAGTAGTCCGGTTGGGGTTGGCGAGCAGTACTTC. The encoded protein is CASSPVGVGEQYF.